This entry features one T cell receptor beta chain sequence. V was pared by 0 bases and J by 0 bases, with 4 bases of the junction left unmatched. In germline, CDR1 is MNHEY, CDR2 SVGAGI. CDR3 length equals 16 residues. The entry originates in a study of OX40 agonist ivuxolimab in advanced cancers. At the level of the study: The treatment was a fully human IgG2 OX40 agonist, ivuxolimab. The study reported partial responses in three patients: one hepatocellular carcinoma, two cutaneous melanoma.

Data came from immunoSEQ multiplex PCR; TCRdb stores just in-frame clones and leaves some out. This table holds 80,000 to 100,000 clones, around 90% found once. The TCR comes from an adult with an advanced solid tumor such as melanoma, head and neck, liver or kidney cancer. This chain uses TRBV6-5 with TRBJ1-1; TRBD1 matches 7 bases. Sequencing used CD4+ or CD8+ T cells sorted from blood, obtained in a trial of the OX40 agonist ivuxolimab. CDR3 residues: CASSYSPGQLNTEAFF. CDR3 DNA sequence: TGTGCCAGCAGTTACTCACCGGGACAGCTGAACACTGAAGCTTTCTTT.